A single sample is the source of the 31 T cell receptor beta chains below, sequenced in a study of T-cell memory formation after mild COVID-19. TCRdb re-called the 5' RACE reads with MiXCR, one entry per CDR3 protein. The data show over 130,000 distinct CDR3 sequences, 11% to 15% seen once. Sequencing was done on a sample of PBMCs or a T cell subset sorted from them (not recorded which). These receptors originate from an adult woman who had mild COVID-19 (a few samples of this study predate the infection). Cell type and time point are not known.

This clonotype showed up many times. The chain employs TRBV6-5 and TRBJ1-1, with D unclear. V lost 5 bases and J lost 1, with 5 bases in between. This CDR3 has 12 residues. Germline CDR1 is MNHEY and CDR2 is SVGAGI. In DNA form, the CDR3 reads TGTGCCAGCAGTGAAGGGAACACTGAAGCTTTCTTT. Its protein product is CASSEGNTEAFF.

In DNA, the CDR3 is TGTGCCAGCAGTCCTAGCAGCGAAGGGTTCTACACCGGGGAGCTGTTTTTT. Protein: CASSPSSEGFYTGELFF. This sequence joins TRBV12-3 or TRBV12-4 and TRBJ2-2, with D tentatively TRBD2 (5 bases). CDR3 length equals 17 residues. V lost 5 bases to trimming and J lost 3 bases, with 19 bases between them.

This chain uses TRBV12-3 or TRBV12-4 with TRBJ1-5, with TRBD1 identical over 9 bases. Unmatched junction bases numbered 5, after V lost 7 bases and J lost 4 bases. CDR3 length: 14 amino acids. CDR3 loop: CASIGTGRNQPQHF. Here the CDR3 DNA reads TGTGCCAGCATCGGGACAGGGAGGAATCAGCCCCAGCATTTT.

In this sample, this clonotype turned up a few times. This chain links TRBV27 with TRBJ2-2; D is possibly TRBD1 or TRBD2 (5 bases each). The V gene lost 4 bases and the J gene lost 2 bases, with 11 bases spanning the gap. The CDR3 is made up of 15 amino acids. Germline CDR1 is MNHEY and CDR2 is SMNVEV (reference sequence). The CDR3 here is CASSSFGANTGELFF. CDR3 sequence (DNA): TGTGCCAGCAGTTCGTTCGGGGCCAACACCGGGGAGCTGTTTTTT.

This clonotype appeared a few times. The rearrangement links TRBV7-9 to TRBJ2-3; 13 bases are a match to TRBD2. From germline, CDR1 is SEHNR and CDR2 FQNEAQ (reference sequence). This CDR3 region has 16 residues. The junction had 6 bases not matched to a gene; V was cut back by 5 bases and J by 4 bases. The CDR3: CASSRPGLAGPDTQYF. The CDR3 region has the DNA TGTGCCAGCAGCCGTCCGGGACTAGCGGGGCCAGATACGCAGTATTTT.

V and J are TRBV9 and TRBJ1-3, with D possibly being TRBD1 (5 bases). This CDR3 is built from 19 residues. CDR1 is SGDLS and CDR2 is YYNGEE in the germline V gene. The germline V and J ends were trimmed by 3 bases and 0 bases, with 22 bases remaining between them. The CDR3 DNA is TGTGCCAGCAGCGCTACAGGAGAGGAGGGGATATACTCTGGAAACACCATATATTTT. Protein: CASSATGEEGIYSGNTIYF.

J is TRBJ2-3 and V is TRBV6-6, with D unresolved. Germline V lookup: CDR1 MNHNY, CDR2 SVGAGI (reference sequence). The CDR3 totals 13 residues. Trimming removed 0 bases at V and 5 bases at J, with 6 bases between. The CDR3 DNA reads TGTGCCAGCAGTTACTCTCCAGAAGATACGCAGTATTTT. This sequence encodes CASSYSPEDTQYF.

This clonotype came up a few times. The rearrangement joins TRBV2 to TRBJ2-7; 8 bases fit TRBD1. The CDR3 runs 15 residues. The V gene end was trimmed by 3 bases and the J gene end by 4 bases; junction bases not matched to a gene: 8. Germline CDR1 reads SNHLY; CDR2 reads FYNNEI. The CDR3 DNA reads as TGTGCCAGCAGTGAGGGGCCAGGGGGCGAATACGAGCAGTACTTC. As protein: CASSEGPGGEYEQYF.

CDR3 bases: TGTGCCAGCGGGTCTAGATACCAAGAGACCCAGTACTTC. It yields the protein CASGSRYQETQYF. The chain recombines TRBV12-3 or TRBV12-4 with TRBJ2-5; unclear D gene. The CDR3 has 13 residues. V was shortened by 8 bases and J by 0 bases, with 10 bases between the two germline ends.

This chain joins TRBV4-1 and TRBJ1-1; 8 bases map to TRBD1. This CDR3 has 16 residues. The V segment lost 3 bases and the J segment 4 bases; nucleotides outside the gene matches: 10. From germline, CDR1 is MGHRA and CDR2 YSYEKL. This CDR3 reads CASSHQTGELGTEAFF. DNA for the CDR3: TGCGCCAGCAGCCACCAGACAGGGGAGCTGGGCACTGAAGCTTTCTTT.

The chain carries TRBV5-6 and TRBJ1-3, with D unresolved. CDR3 size: 17 residues. V was shortened by 1 base and J by 0 bases, with 14 bases between the two germline ends. The germline gives CDR1 SGHDT, CDR2 YYEEEE. CDR3 protein: CASSLWFQEYSGNTIYF. DNA of the CDR3: TGTGCCAGCAGCTTGTGGTTCCAGGAATACTCTGGAAACACCATATATTTT.

The V call is TRBV5-5, the J call TRBJ2-4, with 8 bases fitting TRBD1. The CDR3 is 16 amino acids. J was trimmed by 0 bases and V by 4 bases; bases with no gene match: 6. In germline, CDR1 is SGHKS, CDR2 YYEKEE (reference sequence). CDR3 residues: CASSLGQALAKNIQYF. The CDR3 DNA follows: TGTGCCAGCAGCCTGGGACAGGCCCTAGCCAAAAACATTCAGTACTTC.

This clonotype appeared a few times. The rearrangement uses TRBV6-2 or TRBV6-3 and TRBJ2-2; the D gene is possibly TRBD1 (5 bases). The V end lost 8 bases, the J end lost 2 bases, and 12 bases lay between the germline ends. From germline, CDR1 is MNHEY and CDR2 SVGEGT. CDR3 length: 14 amino acids. In nucleotides, the CDR3 is TGTGCCAGCTGGGGCCTTTTAAACACCGGGGAGCTGTTTTTT. Translating gives CASWGLLNTGELFF.

This clonotype came up a few times. J is TRBJ2-7 and V is TRBV15; unclear D gene. The CDR3 consists of 15 residues. Trimming stripped 0 bases from V and 3 bases from J, with 12 bases between. Germline V gives CDR1 LNHNV, CDR2 YYDKDF (reference sequence). Here the CDR3 DNA reads TGTGCCACCAGCAGAGATACCAGTCCTCTCTACGAGCAGTACTTC. Its translation: CATSRDTSPLYEQYF.

The chain employs TRBV27 and TRBJ1-5; D is uncertain. V shed 6 bases and J shed 0 bases, with 9 bases lying between them. Germline V lookup: CDR1 MNHEY, CDR2 SMNVEV (reference sequence). This CDR3 region has 14 residues. This CDR3 reads CASRTLGSNQPQHF. The CDR3 DNA reads TGTGCCAGCAGAACCCTGGGTAGCAATCAGCCCCAGCATTTT.

J is TRBJ2-7 and V is TRBV6-2 or TRBV6-3, with D hard to call. CDR3 length: 11 residues. CDR1 is MNHEY, CDR2 SVGEGT, per germline. V lost 4 bases and J 3 bases, leaving 4 bases between the germline ends. CDR3 protein: CASSWSYEQYF. The CDR3 coding sequence is TGTGCCAGCAGTTGGAGCTACGAGCAGTACTTC.

The gene calls are TRBV4-1 and TRBJ1-2; D uncertain. Trimming removed 1 base at V and 6 bases at J, with 15 bases between. Germline-derived CDR1 and CDR2 are MGHRA and YSYEKL. The CDR3 contains 15 residues. CDR3 DNA sequence: TGCGCCAGCAGCCAAGTATTAACCGAGTTAAATGGCTACACCTTC. Its protein is CASSQVLTELNGYTF.

A few counts support this clonotype. The chain recombines TRBV15 with TRBJ1-1, with TRBD1 matching over 8 bases. J lost 10 bases, V lost 0 bases, and 10 bases had no gene match. Germline loops: CDR1 LNHNV, CDR2 YYDKDF (reference sequence). This CDR3 contains 15 residues. CDR3: CATSRDGTGGAIAFF. The CDR3 DNA sequence: TGTGCCACCAGCAGAGATGGGACAGGCGGCGCCATAGCTTTCTTT.

This clonotype was found a few times. CDR3 in amino acids: CASSLPMEGTEAFF. In nucleotides, the CDR3 is TGCGCCAGCAGCTTACCCATGGAGGGCACTGAAGCTTTCTTT. The chain uses TRBV5-1 and TRBJ1-1; no definite D call. Between the trimmed V and J ends, which lost 2 bases and 4 bases, there was a span of 12 bases. The CDR3 consists of 14 residues. Germline V gene data show CDR1 as SGHRS and CDR2 as YFSETQ. The full variable domain, with the rest looked up from reference TRBV5-1 and TRBJ1-1, is KAGVTQTPRYLIKTRGQQVTLSCSPISGHRSVSWYQQTPGQGLQFLFEYFSETQRNKGNFPGRFSGRQFSNSRSEMNVSTLELGDSALYLCASSLPMEGTEAFFGQGTRLTVV.

V gene TRBV11-3 combines with J gene TRBJ2-7, with a possible D match to TRBD2 (6 bases). The CDR3 contains 13 residues. The germline V gene has CDR1 SGHNT and CDR2 YENEEA. Trimming stripped 5 bases from V and 5 bases from J, with 13 bases between. CDR3 loop: CASSPPWGDEQYF. The CDR3 DNA is TGTGCCAGCAGCCCCCCCTGGGGGGACGAGCAGTACTTC.

This clonotype showed up just a few times. V usage is TRBV2 and J usage is TRBJ2-1; 16 bases are a match to TRBD2. The CDR3 consists of 17 residues. Trimming took 6 bases from V and 1 from J; bases not matched to a gene: 3. Germline lookup yields CDR1 SNHLY and CDR2 FYNNEI. The CDR3 is CASREGLAGGSYNEQFF. CDR3 coding DNA: TGTGCCAGCAGGGAGGGACTAGCGGGAGGGTCCTACAATGAGCAGTTCTTC.

The CDR3 coding sequence is TGTGCCAGCAGCTGGCAGGGGGCCCACGAGCAGTACTTC. It translates to CASSWQGAHEQYF. The V and J genes are TRBV2 and TRBJ2-7; 8 nucleotides align to TRBD1. CDR1 and CDR2 (germline): SNHLY, FYNNEI. The CDR3 is made up of 13 amino acids. V lost 6 bases to trimming and J lost 5 bases; unmatched junction nucleotides: 6.

The genes are TRBV15 and TRBJ1-4; 8 bases fit TRBD1. CDR3 length: 15 amino acids. Germline CDR1 reads LNHNV; CDR2 reads YYDKDF (reference sequence). Germline trimming cut 4 bases from V and 7 bases from J; bases unmatched to any gene: 8. For the CDR3, the DNA is TGTGCCACCAGCAATTACCGGGACAGGCCTGAAAAACTGTTTTTT. The encoded protein is CATSNYRDRPEKLFF.

J is TRBJ2-7 and V is TRBV7-8; 9 bases fit TRBD2. The CDR3 extends over 14 amino acids. V was pared by 3 bases and J by 3 bases, with 3 bases of the junction left unmatched. The V gene's germline CDR1 is SGHVS and CDR2 FQNEAQ. The CDR3 reads CASSLKTSGYEQYF. The DNA for the CDR3 is TGTGCCAGCAGCTTGAAGACTAGCGGCTACGAGCAGTACTTC.

In this sample, this clonotype turned up a few times. V gene TRBV12-3 or TRBV12-4 combines with J gene TRBJ2-5; 13 bases align to TRBD2. This CDR3 comprises 15 residues. Losses at the gene ends were 5 bases for V and 13 bases for J; bases not matched to a gene: 13. Written as DNA, the CDR3 is TGTGCCAGCAGTATGGGGACTAGCGGGACCTACTTAACGTACTTC. Translating gives CASSMGTSGTYLTYF.

The CDR3 sequence: CASSYLPTEAFF. The CDR3 DNA follows: TGTGCCAGCAGTTACCTCCCAACTGAAGCTTTCTTT. The chain uses TRBV6-2 or TRBV6-3 and TRBJ1-1; unclear D gene. Germline values: CDR1 MNHEY, CDR2 SVGEGT. V was cut by 2 bases and J by 5 bases, with 6 bases left in between. CDR3 length: 12 residues.

This clonotype was seen a handful of times. The junction departs from germline at one end; a sequencing error may be responsible. This chain joins TRBV3-1 and TRBJ2-5; maybe TRBD2 (6 bases). Germline V gene lookup returns CDR1 LGHDT and CDR2 YNNKEL (reference sequence). The CDR3 has 16 residues. CDR3 residues: CASSQERGRGRGTRYF. As DNA, the CDR3 is TGTGCCAGCAGCCAAGAACGGGGACGCGGCCGGGGGACCCGGTACTTC.

This clonotype was seen only a few times. The chain uses TRBV29-1 and TRBJ2-5; 8 positions match TRBD2. V was pared by 4 bases and J by 5 bases, with 6 bases of the junction left unmatched. The CDR3 contains 13 residues. Germline V gene sequence: CDR1 SQVTM, CDR2 ANQGSEA. CDR3 nucleotide sequence: TGCAGCGTTGTCTGCGGGGGGCGGGAGACCCAGTACTTC. Translation: CSVVCGGRETQYF.

In its sample, this clonotype was seen a few times. The rearrangement links TRBV20-1 to TRBJ2-7; D ambiguous. The CDR3 is made up of 15 amino acids. Per germline, CDR1 DFQATT and CDR2 SNEGSKA (reference sequence). V lost 0 bases and J lost 3, with 15 bases in between. The CDR3 reads CSARDRYGRRYEQYF. CDR3 coding DNA: TGCAGTGCTAGAGATAGGTATGGCAGGCGCTACGAGCAGTACTTC.

The V and J genes are TRBV30 and TRBJ2-3; no definite D call. Germline CDR1 reads GTSNPN; CDR2 reads SVGIG (reference sequence). V was shortened by 0 bases and J by 6 bases, with 7 bases between the two germline ends. This CDR3 is 12 amino acids long. CDR3 sequence: CAWSVRVDTQYF. CDR3 coding DNA: TGTGCCTGGAGTGTACGGGTGGATACGCAGTATTTT.

This clonotype was counted between two and nine times. The gene calls are TRBV20-1 and TRBJ2-1; the match to TRBD2 covers 8 bases. The J segment lost 5 bases and the V segment lost 7 bases, leaving 10 bases of the junction unmatched. The CDR3 extends over 14 amino acids. CDR1 and CDR2 (germline): DFQATT, SNEGSKA (reference sequence). Written as DNA, the CDR3 is TGCAGTGTTCCGGGACTAGGGGCAGACAATGAGCAGTTCTTC. Its protein product is CSVPGLGADNEQFF.